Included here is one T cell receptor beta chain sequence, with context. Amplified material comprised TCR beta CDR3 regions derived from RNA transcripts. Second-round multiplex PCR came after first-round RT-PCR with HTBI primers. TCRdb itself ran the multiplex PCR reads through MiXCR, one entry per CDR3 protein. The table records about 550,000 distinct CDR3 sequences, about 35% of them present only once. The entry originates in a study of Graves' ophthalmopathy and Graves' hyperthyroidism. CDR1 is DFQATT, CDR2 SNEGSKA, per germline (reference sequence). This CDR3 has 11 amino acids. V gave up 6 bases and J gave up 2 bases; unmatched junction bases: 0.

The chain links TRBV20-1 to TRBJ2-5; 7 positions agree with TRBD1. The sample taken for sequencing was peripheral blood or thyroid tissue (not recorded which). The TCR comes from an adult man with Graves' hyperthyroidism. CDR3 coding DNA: TGCAGTGCGGGACAGCAAGAGACCCAGTACTTC. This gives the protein CSAGQQETQYF.